This T cell receptor beta chain was identified in a study of OX40 agonist ivuxolimab in advanced cancers. Whole-study results and caveats: In the 0.1 to 3.0 mg/kg range, CD4+ and CD8+ blood T cells had expanded clonally by week 6. Partial responders at 0.1-3.0 mg/kg showed near-lowest clonal expansion.

Produced via immunoSEQ multiplex PCR; TCRdb's table is partial and in-frame only. The table shows 100,000 to 150,000 clones, with under 95% occurring only once. Points on this clone: Its antigen is not known.

V dropped 4 bases and J dropped 7; count of bases not matched to a gene: 9. CDR3 length: 15 amino acids. Germline CDR1 is SGHRS and CDR2 is YFSETQ. Blood sampling was done at baseline, cycle 4 day 1, and cycle 7 day 1. The chain links TRBV5-1 to TRBJ2-1; 9 positions match TRBD1. This sample comprised CD4+ or CD8+ T cells sorted from blood, obtained in a trial of the OX40 agonist ivuxolimab. The receptor was isolated from an adult with an advanced solid tumor such as melanoma, head and neck, liver or kidney cancer. The CDR3 bases are TGCGCCAGCAGCATTCCGGGACAGGGTCGGAATGAGCAGTTCTTC. It codes for CASSIPGQGRNEQFF.